What follows are 29 T cell receptor beta chains derived from one specimen sequenced in a study of graft-versus-host responses after intestinal transplantation. Repertoires were generated with immunoSEQ multiplex PCR, while TCRdb's copy carries only in-frame clones and drops some. The table records some 120,000 clones, around nine tenths of them present only once. Antigens of these TCRs are unknown. The material was unstimulated CD4+ T cells sorted from spleen or lymph node cells, obtained before intestinal transplant. These receptors were obtained from a human donor who received an intestinal transplant.

V is TRBV5-1 and J is TRBJ1-1; D call uncertain. Looked up from germline, CDR1 is SGHRS and CDR2 is YFSETQ. V lost 4 bases to trimming and J lost 1 base, with 8 bases between them. The CDR3 spans 13 residues. In DNA, the CDR3 is TGCGCCAGCAGCCCCAATTGGAACACTGAAGCTTTCTTT. Translation: CASSPNWNTEAFF.

The chain recombines TRBV10-1 with TRBJ2-3; TRBD2 aligns across 8 bases. J lost 2 bases, V lost 4 bases, and 2 bases had no gene match. The CDR3 sequence is 14 residues long. Germline lookup yields CDR1 WNHNN and CDR2 SYGVQD (reference sequence). The CDR3 sequence is CASSVAGNTDTQYF. The CDR3 region has the DNA TGCGCCAGCAGTGTAGCGGGAAACACAGATACGCAGTATTTT.

The chain links TRBV28 to TRBJ2-2; D unresolved. V was pared by 7 bases and J by 1 base, with 7 bases between. From germline, CDR1 is MDHEN and CDR2 SYDVKM. This CDR3 spans 13 amino acids. The CDR3 loop reads CASNSRNTGELFF. DNA for the CDR3: TGTGCCAGCAACTCGAGGAACACCGGGGAGCTGTTTTTT.

CDR3 protein: CAISEAGLNQPQHF. For the CDR3, the DNA is TGTGCCATCAGTGAGGCAGGCCTTAATCAGCCCCAGCATTTT. This chain joins TRBV10-3 and TRBJ1-5; no clear D. V gave up 2 bases and J gave up 4 bases, with 9 bases separating them. This CDR3 spans 14 amino acids. CDR1 and CDR2 (germline): ENHRY, SYGVKD.

This sequence joins TRBV4-1 and TRBJ2-1, with TRBD2 matching over 11 bases. With 4 bases clipped from V and 5 bases from J, the junction kept 4 bases outside the gene matches. Per the germline V gene, CDR1 is MGHRA and CDR2 is YSYEKL. This CDR3 comprises 15 residues. The CDR3 bases are TGCGCCAGCAGCCCGCCGGGACTAGCGGACAATGAGCAGTTCTTC. It is translated as CASSPPGLADNEQFF.

This clone was detected once. The same CDR3 is also encoded by other DNA sequences in this sample. J is TRBJ1-5 and V is TRBV5-1; TRBD1 might be the D (6 bases). CDR3 length equals 14 residues. V was cut by 4 bases and J by 2 bases, with 10 bases left in between. The V gene's germline CDR1 is SGHRS and CDR2 YFSETQ. The CDR3 bases are TGCGCCAGCAGCCTGGAGGGGGGCAATCAGCCCCAGCATTTT. This encodes CASSLEGGNQPQHF.

The rearrangement links TRBV4-1 to TRBJ2-2, with 8 positions matching TRBD2. V lost 4 bases, J lost 5 bases, and 15 bases stayed unmatched. The CDR3 runs to 18 residues. CDR1 is MGHRA and CDR2 is YSYEKL in the germline V gene. The CDR3 DNA reads as TGCGCCAGCAGCCCCTACACGGGGGGGGATCCGAGAACCGGGGAGCTGTTTTTT. Its translation: CASSPYTGGDPRTGELFF.

J is TRBJ2-2 and V is TRBV5-1; 8 positions match TRBD1. This CDR3 is built from 15 residues. Trimming cost V 0 bases and J 7 bases; bases outside gene matches: 5. Germline values: CDR1 SGHRS, CDR2 YFSETQ. For the CDR3, the DNA is TGCGCCAGCAGCTTGGGCAGGGGGCAAAGCGGGGAGCTGTTTTTT. Translation gives CASSLGRGQSGELFF.

J is TRBJ2-7 and V is TRBV2; 12 positions agree with TRBD1. The ends lost 2 bases at V and 5 bases at J; junction bases unmatched: 10. Germline CDR1 and CDR2: SNHLY and FYNNEI. The CDR3 totals 17 residues. This CDR3 is CASSEPSSGQGAHEQYF. DNA of the CDR3: TGTGCCAGCAGTGAACCTTCCTCGGGACAGGGGGCCCACGAGCAGTACTTC.

A remark on this clone: The germline gene is not matched at one end of the junction; a read error may be the cause. The rearrangement links TRBV4-1 to TRBJ2-1; 8 positions match TRBD2. There are 11 residues in the CDR3. CDR1 and CDR2 from the germline V gene are MGHRA and YSYEKL. The CDR3 DNA reads as TGCGCCAGCAGCCGCGGGACTAGTATAATCTTC. Its protein is CASSRGTSIIF.

This chain links TRBV29-1 with TRBJ2-4; D gene unclear. This CDR3 comprises 13 residues. The V gene's germline CDR1 is SQVTM and CDR2 ANQGSEA. V lost 2 bases and J 2 bases, leaving 7 bases between the germline ends. The DNA of the CDR3 is TGCAGCGTTGAATTATATCCCAAAAACATTCAGTACTTC. Protein product: CSVELYPKNIQYF. Together with reference TRBV29-1 and TRBJ2-4, the CDR3 gives the full variable domain: SAVISQKPSRDICQRGTSLTIQCQVDSQVTMMFWYRQQPGQSLTLIATANQGSEATYESGFVIDKFPISRPNLTFSTLTVSNMSPEDSSIYLCSVELYPKNIQYFGAGTRLSVL.

Regarding this clone: At the DNA level, this CDR3 is encoded by other sequences in the same sample as well. The chain carries TRBV5-1 and TRBJ2-3; D is unclear. The germline V gene has CDR1 SGHRS and CDR2 YFSETQ. V lost 4 bases and J lost 3, with 6 bases in between. CDR3 length: 12 amino acids. CDR3 loop: CASSPSTDTQYF. The CDR3 coding sequence is TGCGCCAGCAGCCCTAGTACAGATACGCAGTATTTT.

The chain has TRBV7-2 and TRBJ2-7; perhaps TRBD2 as D (6 bases). The germline CDR1 and CDR2 sequences are SGHTA and FQGNSA. V lost 4 bases to trimming and J lost 0 bases, with 7 bases between them. The length of the CDR3 is 13 residues. Written as DNA, the CDR3 is TGTGCCAGCAGCTACGGGAGCTCCTACGAGCAGTACTTC. Translated: CASSYGSSYEQYF. Supplemented by reference TRBV7-2 and TRBJ2-7, the full variable domain reads GAGVSQSPSNKVTEKGKDVELRCDPISGHTALYWYRQSLGQGLEFLIYFQGNSAPDKSGLPSDRFSAERTGGSVSTLTIQRTQQEDSAVYLCASSYGSSYEQYFGPGTRLTVT.

The V and J genes are TRBV6-1 and TRBJ1-4, with D unresolved. The CDR3 is 16 amino acids. Germline V lookup: CDR1 MNHNS, CDR2 SASEGT. V dropped 0 bases and J dropped 4 bases, with 12 bases sitting between them. CDR3 protein: CASSEARTTYNEKLFF. CDR3 bases: TGTGCCAGCAGTGAAGCTCGAACCACCTATAATGAAAAACTGTTTTTT.

The chain recombines TRBV15 with TRBJ2-5; no definite D call. Deletions cut 0 bases from V and 2 bases from J, with 7 bases between. CDR3 length equals 14 residues. CDR1 LNHNV and CDR2 YYDKDF come from the germline V gene (reference sequence). The DNA for the CDR3 is TGTGCCACCAGCAGAGACCGGTGGCAAGAGACCCAGTACTTC. This translates into CATSRDRWQETQYF.

The chain carries TRBV5-1 and TRBJ1-4, with D perhaps matching TRBD1 (6 bases). The germline gives CDR1 SGHRS, CDR2 YFSETQ. V lost 6 bases and J lost 5, with 17 bases in between. This CDR3 has 15 residues. The CDR3 DNA sequence: TGCGCCAGCACCCCCCTGGGACAAATAAATGAAAAACTGTTTTTT. This codes for CASTPLGQINEKLFF. Full variable domain (rest looked up from reference TRBV5-1 and TRBJ1-4): KAGVTQTPRYLIKTRGQQVTLSCSPISGHRSVSWYQQTPGQGLQFLFEYFSETQRNKGNFPGRFSGRQFSNSRSEMNVSTLELGDSALYLCASTPLGQINEKLFFGSGTQLSVL.

The rearrangement links TRBV9 to TRBJ2-3; 8 positions match TRBD2. The V gene's germline CDR1 is SGDLS and CDR2 YYNGEE. CDR3 length: 16 amino acids. V was clipped by 3 bases and J by 1 base; unmatched bases: 7. CDR3 protein: CASSAKIGGGTDTQYF. The CDR3 bases are TGTGCCAGCAGCGCGAAAATCGGGGGGGGCACAGATACGCAGTATTTT. Complete variable domain (other parts from reference TRBV9 and TRBJ2-3): DSGVTQTPKHLITATGQRVTLRCSPRSGDLSVYWYQQSLDQGLQFLIQYYNGEERAKGNILERFSAQQFPDLHSELNLSSLELGDSALYFCASSAKIGGGTDTQYFGPGTRLTVL.

J is TRBJ1-1 and V is TRBV7-6; D is possibly TRBD1 (6 bases). The CDR3 is 13 amino acids. CDR1 and CDR2 from the germline V gene are SGHVS and FNYEAQ. The V end was cut by 4 bases, the J end by 6 bases, with 12 bases between. The CDR3 DNA reads as TGTGCCAGCAGCTCCTACAGGGCGCCTGAAGCTTTCTTT. It codes for CASSSYRAPEAFF.

This clone was recorded once. The genes are TRBV10-2 and TRBJ2-7; D ambiguous. This CDR3 has 11 amino acids. Deletions cut 4 bases from V and 5 bases from J, with 6 bases between. CDR1 is WSHSY and CDR2 is SAAADI in the germline V gene. This chain's CDR3 is CASSVLDEQYF. The CDR3 coding sequence is TGCGCCAGCAGTGTTCTTGACGAGCAGTACTTC.

This sequence joins TRBV6-1 and TRBJ1-2; 7 nucleotides agree with TRBD1. The CDR3 loop spans 14 amino acids. V lost 0 bases to trimming and J lost 7 bases; unmatched junction nucleotides: 5. Germline assignment: CDR1 MNHNS and CDR2 SASEGT. The CDR3 DNA reads TGTGCCAGCAGTGAAGCGCAAGGGGGCGGTGGCTACACCTTC. This encodes CASSEAQGGGGYTF.

This chain uses TRBV5-6 with TRBJ1-3; the D is unclear. CDR3 length: 14 amino acids. V was trimmed by 1 base and J by 2 bases, leaving 7 bases between them. CDR1 SGHDT and CDR2 YYEEEE come from the germline V gene. In nucleotides, the CDR3 is TGTGCCAGCAGCTTGAGAGGGACTGGAAACACCATATATTTT. It encodes CASSLRGTGNTIYF.

Regarding this clone: A read error may account for a junction end that differs from germline. The chain is built from TRBV7-9 and TRBJ2-3, with 9 bases that match TRBD1. Germline-derived CDR1 and CDR2 are SEHNR and FQNEAQ (reference sequence). The CDR3 length is 17 residues. The CDR3 loop reads CTSSPYRGRGGTDTQYF. Written as DNA, the CDR3 is TGTACCAGCAGCCCTTACAGGGGGCGCGGTGGCACAGATACGCAGTATTTT. Variable domain in full (rest from reference TRBV7-9 and TRBJ2-3): DTGVSQNPRHKITKRGQNVTFRCDPISEHNRLYWYRQTLGQGPEFLTYFQNEAQLEKSRLLSDRFSAERPKGSFSTLEIQRTEQGDSAMYLCTSSPYRGRGGTDTQYFGPGTRLTVL.

The genes are TRBV5-1 and TRBJ2-3; TRBD1 matches at 8 bases. CDR3 length: 13 residues. The V gene's germline CDR1 is SGHRS and CDR2 YFSETQ. Trimming took 5 bases from V and 2 from J; bases not matched to a gene: 1. CDR3 sequence: CASRQGVTDTQYF. The CDR3 nucleotides read TGCGCCAGCAGACAGGGGGTCACAGATACGCAGTATTTT.

This clone was seen a single time. The chain employs TRBV5-1 and TRBJ1-4, with D unclear. The CDR3 contains 15 residues. The germline gives CDR1 SGHRS, CDR2 YFSETQ. V dropped 0 bases and J dropped 0 bases, with 6 bases sitting between them. The CDR3 loop is CASSLASSTNEKLFF. The CDR3, as DNA: TGCGCCAGCAGCTTGGCTTCTTCAACTAATGAAAAACTGTTTTTT. Full variable domain (missing parts from reference TRBV5-1 and TRBJ1-4): KAGVTQTPRYLIKTRGQQVTLSCSPISGHRSVSWYQQTPGQGLQFLFEYFSETQRNKGNFPGRFSGRQFSNSRSEMNVSTLELGDSALYLCASSLASSTNEKLFFGSGTQLSVL.

This clone was seen just once. Distinct nucleotide sequences in the sample also encode this CDR3. This chain uses TRBV5-1 with TRBJ1-1; TRBD1 might be the D (5 bases). CDR3 length equals 15 residues. Trimming removed 2 bases from V and 1 base from J, with 12 bases in between. Germline values: CDR1 SGHRS, CDR2 YFSETQ. The CDR3, as DNA: TGCGCCAGCAGCTTTGGGGCAGGGCCGAACACTGAAGCTTTCTTT. As protein: CASSFGAGPNTEAFF.

The chain uses TRBV7-2 and TRBJ1-3; the D is unclear. The CDR3 is 14 residues long. Trimming removed 6 bases from V and 0 bases from J, with 9 bases in between. Germline CDR1 SGHTA, CDR2 FQGNSA. CDR3 in DNA: TGTGCCAGCAGTCTGGAGGGCTCTGGAAACACCATATATTTT. Residues: CASSLEGSGNTIYF.

The chain is built from TRBV2 and TRBJ2-7, with a tentative D call TRBD2 (6 bases). The V gene's germline CDR1 is SNHLY and CDR2 FYNNEI. V was cut by 7 bases and J by 0 bases, with 16 bases left in between. The CDR3 is 15 amino acids. The CDR3 spells CASNGGRISSYEQYF. For the CDR3, the DNA is TGTGCCAGCAACGGGGGAAGAATAAGCTCCTACGAGCAGTACTTC.

This chain uses TRBV5-4 with TRBJ1-2, with 9 bases identical to TRBD1. Trimming removed 3 bases from V and 0 bases from J; junction bases left unmatched: 9. The germline V gene encodes CDR1 SGHNT and CDR2 YYREEE (reference sequence). The CDR3 extends over 17 amino acids. Here the CDR3 DNA reads TGTGCCAGCAGCTCCCCCCTACAGGGGGCGGCTAACTATGGCTACACCTTC. It translates to CASSSPLQGAANYGYTF. The full variable domain, its missing parts supplied by reference TRBV5-4 and TRBJ1-2, is ETGVTQSPTHLIKTRGQQVTLRCSSQSGHNTVSWYQQALGQGPQFIFQYYREEENGRGNFPPRFSGLQFPNYSSELNVNALELDDSALYLCASSSPLQGAANYGYTFGSGTRLTVV.

The chain is built from TRBV6-5 and TRBJ2-7; D might be TRBD2 (7 bases). This CDR3 region has 16 residues. CDR1 MNHEY and CDR2 SVGAGI come from the germline V gene. V was cut by 4 bases and J by 6 bases, with 22 bases left in between. CDR3 sequence (DNA): TGTGCCAGCAGTTGGACGCTCGGGGGGCAAGCTTCCGAGCAGTACTTC. Its translation: CASSWTLGGQASEQYF.